This TCR beta chain derives from a study of T cells in Graves' hyperthyroidism and ophthalmopathy. The V and J ends lost 5 bases and 8 bases, in that order; junction bases with no gene match: 12. Germline assignment: CDR1 PRHDT and CDR2 FYEKMQ (reference sequence). This CDR3 contains 15 residues. This clonotype has a count of ten or more. TCR beta CDR3 region amplification was performed from RNA transcripts. With the HTBI primer set, the TCR CDR3 went through a first round of RT-PCR. TCRdb called the multiplex PCR reads again in MiXCR, with one record for every CDR3 protein. The repertoire holds roughly 500,000 distinct CDR3 sequences, 15% to 20% seen once, with over 25% in the top ten. Duration under 3 months, a NOSPECS grade of at least 4, and a Clinical Activity Score of at least 3 characterized the ophthalmopathy patients. Patients were excluded because of uncontrolled infection, other autoimmune disease, pregnancy or lactation. Fresh peripheral blood, 7.5 to 10 ml, was the source of the PBMCs.

The source is a young woman with Graves' ophthalmopathy. Input material: blood. V usage is TRBV13 and J usage is TRBJ1-2; TRBD1 agrees at 9 bases. The chain's CDR3 is CASSPGQGRVRGYTF. The DNA of the CDR3 is TGTGCCAGCAGCCCCGGACAGGGGCGGGTTCGGGGCTACACCTTC.